The rows below give T cell receptor beta chains drawn from one sample of a study of cytomegalovirus exposure and HLA in healthy donors. Only in-frame clones appear in the TCRdb table, and some are missing; sequencing was by immunoSEQ multiplex PCR. The table has 140,000 to 150,000 clones, approximately 83% seen once. Sequenced sample: PBMCs. All receptors come from a woman aged 40-49 years in good health and CMV-seronegative. Each CDR3 is given with its conserved first and last residue. A D gene is named only where the DNA matches it firmly. Clone size appears in some rows only: once, few, many, or a class for an expanded clone.

d_call	v_call	clone_size	j_call	cdr3_nt	cdr3_aa
.	TRBV27	.	TRBJ1-5	TGTGCCAGCAGTTTCAATGGCCTCCTCAATCAGCCCCAGCATTTT	CASSFNGLLNQPQHF
TRBD1	TRBV7-6	.	TRBJ2-3	TGTGCCAGCAGCTCGATGACAGGGAACACAGATACGCAGTATTTT	CASSSMTGNTDTQYF
TRBD1	TRBV13	.	TRBJ1-4	TGTGCCAGCAGCTTAGGCCGACAGGGGGCGCGTGAAAAACTGTTTTTT	CASSLGRQGAREKLFF
TRBD1	TRBV25-1	few	TRBJ1-2	TGTGCCAGCAGTGAGCCGGGACAGAGAAACTATGGCTACACCTTC	CASSEPGQRNYGYTF
.	TRBV10-2	.	TRBJ2-5	TGCGCCAGCAGTGAGTCGTTTCGGGGGCAAGAGACCCAGTACTTC	CASSESFRGQETQYF
TRBD1	TRBV5-6	.	TRBJ1-5	TGTGCCAGCAACTCGAAAAGACAGGGATCGGCTCAGCCCCAGCATTTT	CASNSKRQGSAQPQHF
TRBD2	TRBV18	.	TRBJ2-1	TGTGCCAGCTCACAGCCGGGACTAGCCTCCAATGAGCAGTTCTTC	CASSQPGLASNEQFF
.	TRBV30	.	TRBJ2-2	TGTGCCTGGAGTGTAAGAGGAATAATTAAAGTTAGGGGGGAGCTGTTTTTT	CAWSVRGIIKVRGELFF
TRBD2	TRBV4-2	.	TRBJ2-5	TGTGCCAGCAGCCAAGAGGGGGGACTAGCGGGAGTGGAGACCCAGTACTTC	CASSQEGGLAGVETQYF
.	TRBV2	.	TRBJ2-5	TGTGCCAGCTTCATGGAGACCCAGTACTTC	CASFMETQYF
.	TRBV15	.	TRBJ1-5	TGTGCCACCAGCAGAGAAATCGGGGGGGAGCCCCAGCATTTT	CATSREIGGEPQHF
.	TRBV6-4	few	TRBJ2-7	TGTGCCAGCAGTGACCCCCAGGGCAGGTCCTACGAGCAGTACTTC	CASSDPQGRSYEQYF
TRBD2	TRBV5-6	.	TRBJ2-7	TGTGCCAGCAGCTCCCCTATTAGCGGGGCTTACGAGCAGTACTTC	CASSSPISGAYEQYF
.	TRBV4-1	.	TRBJ2-6	TGCGCCAGCAGCCAAGATCGGGGGGCCAACGTCCTGACTTTC	CASSQDRGANVLTF
.	TRBV19	once	TRBJ1-3	TGTGCCAGTAGCCTAATGTCGGGGTCTGGAAACACCATATATTTT	CASSLMSGSGNTIYF
TRBD2	TRBV5-1	.	TRBJ2-3	TGCGCCAGCAGCCCACGACTAGCGTTTGCAGATACGCAGTATTTT	CASSPRLAFADTQYF
TRBD2	TRBV19	.	TRBJ2-3	TGTGCCAGTAGTGTACTAGCGGGGGGCACAGATACGCAGTATTTT	CASSVLAGGTDTQYF
TRBD2	TRBV9	.	TRBJ2-5	TGTGCCAGCAGCGTAGCACTAGCGGGGGGGCTGGAGACCCAGTACTTC	CASSVALAGGLETQYF
.	TRBV6-1	.	TRBJ1-1	TGTGCCAGCAGTGAACTGGGGGGAGACACTGAAGCTTTCTTT	CASSELGGDTEAFF
.	TRBV28	.	TRBJ2-1	TGTGCCAGCAGTTTAAGGACAGATGGGCAGTTCTTC	CASSLRTDGQFF
TRBD1	TRBV7-9	.	TRBJ2-2	TGTGCCAGCAGCACACCCAGACAGGGGCGCAACACCGGGGAGCTGTTTTTT	CASSTPRQGRNTGELFF
.	TRBV7-9	.	TRBJ1-5	TGTGCCAGCAGCTTAGGGACAGAGGGCGAAAGCAATCAGCCCCAGCATTTT	CASSLGTEGESNQPQHF
TRBD1	TRBV5-4	.	TRBJ2-1	TGTGCCAGCAGCTCACAGGGGTTGCAGTTCTTC	CASSSQGLQFF
TRBD2	TRBV29-1	.	TRBJ2-5	TGCAGCGCCTTTCGGGGGGTCCCTGGGGAGACCCAGTACTTC	CSAFRGVPGETQYF
TRBD1	TRBV10-3	.	TRBJ2-7	TGTGCCATCATGATCTTCGACAGGGTGCCCTACGAGCAGTACTTC	CAIMIFDRVPYEQYF
.	TRBV6-1	.	TRBJ2-3	TGTGCCAGCAGACTCCAGGGCCCAGATACGCAGTATTTT	CASRLQGPDTQYF
.	TRBV28	.	TRBJ2-1	TGTGCCAGCAGTTCCACCGGGACTGCAAACCGGGATGAGCAGTTCTTC	CASSSTGTANRDEQFF
TRBD1	TRBV6-5	.	TRBJ2-7	TGTGCCAGCAGTTACCGGGACAGTCCCTACGAGCAGTACTTC	CASSYRDSPYEQYF
.	TRBV29-1	few	TRBJ2-7	TGCAGCGTTGAAAGGACATGGGGCGAGCAGTACTTC	CSVERTWGEQYF
TRBD2	TRBV6-5	.	TRBJ2-7	TGTGCCAGCAGTTCCGCGAGACTAGCGAGGTCCTACGAGCAGTACTTC	CASSSARLARSYEQYF
TRBD1	TRBV6-1	.	TRBJ2-2	TGTGCCAGCCGACAGGGAAACGCGAACACCGGGGAGCTGTTTTTT	CASRQGNANTGELFF
TRBD1	TRBV19	.	TRBJ2-1	TGTGCCAGTAGAGACGGGACAGGGGCCTTAAAATCCTACAATGAGCAGTTCTTC	CASRDGTGALKSYNEQFF
.	TRBV6-5	.	TRBJ1-2	TGTGCCAGCAGTTCTAGATCAGGGGATGGCTACACCTTC	CASSSRSGDGYTF
TRBD1	TRBV29-1	.	TRBJ1-2	TGCAGCGTTGAAGATTGGGACAGGGGAGGGGTTTATGGCTACACCTTC	CSVEDWDRGGVYGYTF
TRBD2	TRBV9	.	TRBJ2-1	TGTGCCAGCAGCGCGAGGGAAGGGGGACTAGCGGTATACAATGAGCAGTTCTTC	CASSAREGGLAVYNEQFF
TRBD1	TRBV19	.	TRBJ2-5	TGTGCCAGTAGTACCAAGGGACAGGGTGGACGCGAGACCCAGTACTTC	CASSTKGQGGRETQYF
TRBD2	TRBV6-4	.	TRBJ2-3	TGTGCCAGCAGTGACCAGGCGGGGGGTAGCACAGATACGCAGTATTTT	CASSDQAGGSTDTQYF
.	TRBV10-2	.	TRBJ2-1	TGCGCCAGCAGGAAAACTGAGGGACTTCTCGAATTGAACGAGCAGTTCTTC	CASRKTEGLLELNEQFF
.	TRBV11-2	.	TRBJ1-2	TGTGCCAGCAGCCTACGCCGGGACAACTTTGGGGGCTACACCTTC	CASSLRRDNFGGYTF
TRBD1	TRBV7-8	few	TRBJ2-7	TGTGCCAGCAGCTTACCAGGGGGTGTTATCGAGCAGTACTTC	CASSLPGGVIEQYF
.	TRBV27	.	TRBJ1-1	TGTGCCAGCAGTTTATTGGGAGGGGTGGATTATCGGGAAGCTTTCTTT	CASSLLGGVDYREAFF
.	TRBV18	once	TRBJ2-1	TGTGCCAGCTCAGCGGCGGCGATCTACAATGAGCAGTTCTTC	CASSAAAIYNEQFF
TRBD1	TRBV15	.	TRBJ1-5	TGTGCCACCAGCAGAGGCACAGGGGTTTCGGGGCCCCAGCATTTT	CATSRGTGVSGPQHF